Following are 8 T cell receptor beta chains from one sample sequenced in a study of blood T cell repertoires in COVID-19. Sequencing was performed with immunoSEQ multiplex PCR; in TCRdb, only in-frame clones are kept and a portion is missing. The table shows around 300,000 clones, with around nine tenths occurring only once. Sequences were obtained from peripheral blood. These receptors were obtained from a man aged 50 or older with acute or convalescent COVID-19.

The gene calls are TRBV12-3 or TRBV12-4 and TRBJ1-2; tentative D call: TRBD1 (5 bases). V was shortened by 7 bases and J by 4 bases, with 13 bases between the two germline ends. The CDR3 is 13 residues long. CDR3 protein: CASTHGGSYGYTF. In DNA, the CDR3 is TGTGCCAGCACCCACGGGGGAAGCTATGGCTACACCTTC.

CDR3 amino acids: CATSPSSYNSPLHF. The CDR3 nucleotides read TGTGCCACCAGCCCGAGCTCCTATAATTCACCCCTCCACTTT. The chain employs TRBV15 and TRBJ1-6; D not resolved. V was pared by 5 bases and J by 0 bases, with 5 bases between. Germline loops: CDR1 LNHNV, CDR2 YYDKDF (reference sequence). This CDR3 contains 14 residues.

This clone was counted a few times. DNA of the CDR3: TGCGCCACATCACCGGGGGGGCTCAGCACAGATACGCAGTATTTT. This gives the protein CATSPGGLSTDTQYF. The genes are TRBV4-1 and TRBJ2-3; 8 nucleotides match TRBD2. CDR1 and CDR2 from the germline V gene are MGHRA and YSYEKL. Unmatched junction bases numbered 9, after V lost 10 bases and J lost 0 bases. CDR3 size: 15 residues.

V usage is TRBV28 and J usage is TRBJ2-7; D call uncertain. The CDR3 is made up of 11 amino acids. Trimming shortened V by 7 bases and J by 3 bases, and 7 bases separated the two germline ends. The germline gives CDR1 MDHEN, CDR2 SYDVKM. Here the CDR3 DNA reads TGTGCCAGCACTAATTACTACGAGCAGTACTTC. It specifies CASTNYYEQYF.

The chain combines TRBV10-2 with TRBJ1-5, with D possibly TRBD1 on 6 matching bases. Germline CDR1 reads WSHSY; CDR2 reads SAAADI. V shed 8 bases and J shed 0 bases, with 17 bases lying between them. The CDR3 contains 16 residues. CDR3 nucleotide sequence: TGCGCCAGCTCACTTGCTGGGGGCTCTAGCAATCAGCCCCAGCATTTT. Translated, it gives CASSLAGGSSNQPQHF.

This chain uses TRBV3-1 (or the pseudogene TRBV3-2) with TRBJ2-2; tentative D call: TRBD2 (6 bases). V was cut by 4 bases and J by 2 bases, with 14 bases left in between. Germline V gene sequence: CDR1 LGHDT, CDR2 YNNKEL (reference sequence). This CDR3 has 16 residues. The CDR3 protein is CASSPDYPTNTGELFF. As DNA, the CDR3 is TGTGCCAGCAGCCCGGACTACCCGACTAACACCGGGGAGCTGTTTTTT.

This sequence joins TRBV19 and TRBJ2-5, with 11 bases identical to TRBD2. Germline-derived CDR1 and CDR2 are LNHDA and SQIVND (reference sequence). CDR3 length equals 13 residues. Germline trimming cut 8 bases from V and 5 bases from J; bases unmatched to any gene: 4. The CDR3 coding sequence is TGTGCCAGTGGAGGGACTAGCGGCGAGACCCAGTACTTC. It is translated as CASGGTSGETQYF.

The chain combines TRBV11-2 with TRBJ2-1, with D perhaps matching TRBD1 (6 bases). The CDR3 has 16 residues. Looked up from germline, CDR1 is SGHAT and CDR2 is FQNNGV. Trimming stripped 2 bases from V and 4 bases from J, with 15 bases between. CDR3 DNA: TGTGCCAGCAGCTTAAGGGGGAGCGAATGGTACAATGAGCAGTTCTTC. Its protein is CASSLRGSEWYNEQFF.